This passage covers 25 T cell receptor beta chains from one sample sequenced in a study of glioma-infiltrating T cells. TCR alpha and beta CDR3 regions were amplified from RNA using iRepertoire nested multiplex PCR. TCRdb fed the multiplex PCR reads into MiXCR, producing one record per CDR3 protein. Among approximately 120,000 distinct CDR3 sequences, less than 30% were seen once, and the ten largest hold 35%. Source material: glioma tissue, nonneoplastic brain tissue, or PBMCs (not recorded which). The receptors were gathered from a human donor with low-grade glioma or glioblastoma, undergoing nonglioma brain surgery, or in good health (not recorded which).

This clonotype has ten or more counts. The chain employs TRBV27 and TRBJ2-5, with a weak D call TRBD2 (5 bases). V gave up 8 bases and J gave up 7 bases, with 11 bases separating them. CDR1 is MNHEY and CDR2 is SMNVEV in the germline V gene (reference sequence). This CDR3 comprises 11 residues. Written as DNA, the CDR3 is TGTGCCAGCCGGGGTATCGCGACCCAGTACTTC. Its translation is CASRGIATQYF.

A note on this clonotype: Germline and junction disagree at one end, which may indicate a read error. The rearrangement uses TRBV4-1 and TRBJ2-5, with D maybe TRBD2 (5 bases). Germline V CDR1 and CDR2: MGHRA, YSYEKL. The CDR3 consists of 13 residues. This CDR3 is CVSSPSRDYPQYF. CDR3 coding DNA: TGCGTCAGCAGCCCGTCCCGGGATTACCCCCAGTACTTC.

This chain links TRBV5-5 with TRBJ2-1, with D possibly being TRBD2 (6 bases). CDR1 and CDR2 (germline): SGHKS, YYEKEE (reference sequence). This CDR3 has 15 residues. Trimming pared 1 base from V and 5 bases from J, leaving 13 bases between. This CDR3 reads CASSLFAGSNNEQFF. Written as DNA, the CDR3 is TGTGCCAGCAGCTTGTTTGCGGGATCCAACAATGAGCAGTTCTTC.

This clonotype was observed many times. The rearrangement links TRBV14 to TRBJ2-1, with D perhaps matching TRBD1 (6 bases). The CDR3 spans 13 residues. The germline V gene encodes CDR1 SGHDN and CDR2 FVKESK. Trimming cost V 2 bases and J 9 bases, with 11 bases left between them. Here the CDR3 DNA reads TGTGCCAGCAGCCAAAGTTTACAGGGTGAGCAGTTCTTC. This sequence encodes CASSQSLQGEQFF.

This clonotype was recorded at least ten times. The genes are TRBV4-2 and TRBJ2-1, with D perhaps TRBD2 (5 bases). The germline V gene has CDR1 LGHNA and CDR2 YNFKEQ. V was shortened by 0 bases and J by 10 bases, with 13 bases between the two germline ends. The CDR3 loop spans 14 amino acids. The CDR3 here is CASSQDRGSPEQFF. In DNA form, the CDR3 reads TGTGCCAGCAGCCAAGATCGGGGATCACCCGAGCAGTTCTTC.

As to this clonotype: An end of the junction does not agree with germline; a read error may underlie this. The rearrangement links TRBV7-9 to TRBJ1-6; 8 bases map to TRBD1. Germline values: CDR1 SEHNR, CDR2 FQNEAQ (reference sequence). The CDR3 consists of 14 residues. The CDR3 DNA reads TGTGCCAGCATCAAGGACAGGGCAAGTTCACCCCACCACTTT. It codes for CASIKDRASSPHHF.

This clonotype has a count of ten or more. CDR3 DNA: TGTGCCAGCAGTTTATCCCCTCGGACAGGTGGGGCCGGGGAGCTGTTTTTT. Translation gives CASSLSPRTGGAGELFF. V and J are TRBV28 and TRBJ2-2; TRBD1 matches at 7 bases. The CDR3 runs to 17 residues. The V gene's germline CDR1 is MDHEN and CDR2 SYDVKM. Trimming took 1 base from V and 6 from J; bases not matched to a gene: 11. Combining the CDR3 with reference TRBV28 and TRBJ2-2 gives the whole variable domain DVKVTQSSRYLVKRTGEKVFLECVQDMDHENMFWYRQDPGLGLRLIYFSYDVKMKEKGDIPEGYSVSREKKERFSLILESASTNQTSMYLCASSLSPRTGGAGELFFGEGSRLTVL.

This clonotype was detected many times. The V and J genes are TRBV7-2 and TRBJ1-2; unclear D gene. From germline, CDR1 is SGHTA and CDR2 FQGNSA. The CDR3 contains 13 residues. V lost 7 bases, J lost 8 bases, and 17 bases lay in between. CDR3 DNA: TGTGCCAGCACCCCCTCGACCGAGAACGGCTACACCTTC. Residues: CASTPSTENGYTF.

This clonotype was observed at least ten times. The V gene is TRBV6-5, the J gene TRBJ2-1; 12 bases map to TRBD2. The CDR3 is made up of 15 amino acids. From germline, CDR1 is MNHEY and CDR2 SVGAGI. Trimming cost V 2 bases and J 7 bases; bases outside gene matches: 3. The CDR3 loop reads CASSYASGRENEQFF. The CDR3 DNA reads TGTGCCAGCAGTTACGCTAGCGGGAGGGAGAATGAGCAGTTCTTC.

This clonotype was recorded at least ten times. This chain connects TRBV14 to TRBJ1-3, with TRBD1 as a possible D gene (5 bases). Trimming stripped 4 bases from V and 3 bases from J, with 13 bases between. The V gene's germline CDR1 is SGHDN and CDR2 FVKESK. The CDR3 contains 15 residues. The CDR3: CASSLEGRRGNTIYF. In nucleotides, the CDR3 is TGTGCCAGCAGCCTGGAGGGGCGACGTGGAAACACCATATATTTT.

Ten or more counts support this clonotype. This chain uses TRBV20-1 with TRBJ1-1; TRBD1 aligns across 8 bases. The CDR3 runs 14 residues. CDR1 is DFQATT, CDR2 SNEGSKA, per germline (reference sequence). With 6 bases clipped from V and 1 base from J, the junction kept 7 bases outside the gene matches. For the CDR3, the DNA is TGCAGTGCGCGCGATGACAGGGGGAACACTGAAGCTTTCTTT. Protein: CSARDDRGNTEAFF.

The rearrangement joins TRBV29-1 to TRBJ1-6, with 7 bases matching TRBD1. The J segment lost 6 bases and the V segment lost 6 bases, leaving 2 bases of the junction unmatched. Germline lookup yields CDR1 SQVTM and CDR2 ANQGSEA. CDR3 length: 12 amino acids. The DNA of the CDR3 is TGCAGCGTCGGGACAGCTAATTCACCCCTCCACTTT. Translating it yields CSVGTANSPLHF.

Regarding this clonotype: A read error is possible here, since a much larger clone lies one base away. The gene calls are TRBV4-1 and TRBJ1-1; D remains ambiguous. Germline-derived CDR1 and CDR2 are MGHRA and YSYEKL. This CDR3 has 14 amino acids. CDR3 in amino acids: CASSQSDRNTEASF. The CDR3 nucleotides read TGCGCCAGCAGCCAGTCGGACCGGAACACTGAAGCTTCCTTT.

As for this clonotype: A much bigger clone sits one base away, suggesting this may be a read error. The conserved final phenylalanine or tryptophan is absent from the CDR3, which likely points to a read error. This chain joins TRBV4-3 and TRBJ1-1; 7 nucleotides align to TRBD1. This CDR3 region has 15 residues. The germline CDR1 and CDR2 sequences are LGHNA and YSLEER. Losses at the gene ends were 4 bases for V and 3 bases for J; bases not matched to a gene: 8. CDR3 in DNA: TGCGCCAGCAGCCGGGGGACAGCGGCCGACACTGAAGCTTTCTCT. It encodes CASSRGTAADTEAFS.

This clonotype was seen at least ten times. The chain combines TRBV20-1 with TRBJ1-1; D gene unclear. The CDR3 has 14 amino acids. Germline assignment: CDR1 DFQATT and CDR2 SNEGSKA (reference sequence). Trimming pared 0 bases from V and 0 bases from J, leaving 8 bases between. CDR3 nucleotide sequence: TGCAGTGCTAGAGATCGTAGGGTGAACACTGAAGCTTTCTTT. It is translated as CSARDRRVNTEAFF.

This chain uses TRBV11-2 with TRBJ2-7; TRBD2 matches at 10 bases. From germline, CDR1 is SGHAT and CDR2 FQNNGV. The CDR3 sequence is 14 residues long. Trimming at V came to 6 bases and at J to 3 bases, leaving 5 bases not matched to a gene. CDR3 DNA sequence: TGTGCCAGCAGTCGGACTAGCGGATACTACGAGCAGTACTTC. The encoded protein is CASSRTSGYYEQYF.

Concerning this clonotype: Since the CDR3 does not end with the conserved phenylalanine or tryptophan, this likely comes from a read error. This chain joins TRBV15 and TRBJ1-2; D is ambiguous. CDR3 length: 12 amino acids. V gave up 4 bases and J gave up 5 bases, with 8 bases separating them. Germline values: CDR1 LNHNV, CDR2 YYDKDF (reference sequence). In nucleotides, the CDR3 is TGTGCCACCAGCAAAGAACGGTATGGCTACACCTTA. Residues: CATSKERYGYTL.

V is TRBV5-1 and J is TRBJ2-7, with 8 bases matching TRBD1. The ends lost 4 bases at V and 3 bases at J; junction bases unmatched: 12. CDR1 is SGHRS, CDR2 YFSETQ, per germline. This CDR3 has 16 amino acids. CDR3: CASSPGQGRRGYEQYF. CDR3 coding DNA: TGCGCCAGCAGCCCCGGACAGGGAAGGAGGGGCTACGAGCAGTACTTC.

This clonotype was detected many times. The chain joins TRBV27 to TRBJ2-7; D possibly corresponds to TRBD1 (6 bases). V dropped 6 bases and J dropped 3 bases, with 12 bases sitting between them. CDR3 length: 13 amino acids. CDR1 and CDR2 from the germline V gene are MNHEY and SMNVEV (reference sequence). The CDR3 sequence: CASSSDSYYEQYF. CDR3 nucleotide sequence: TGTGCCAGCAGCTCGGACAGCTACTACGAGCAGTACTTC.

The table lists this clonotype with many counts. V is TRBV7-9 and J is TRBJ1-4; TRBD1 might be the D (6 bases). V lost 5 bases and J lost 8, with 15 bases in between. In germline, CDR1 is SEHNR, CDR2 FQNEAQ (reference sequence). This CDR3 comprises 14 residues. CDR3 protein: CASSRQDRREKLFF. The CDR3 bases are TGTGCCAGCAGCCGACAGGACCGGAGGGAAAAACTGTTTTTT.

Comments on this clonotype: This may stem from a read error, because a much larger clone lies one nucleotide away. The J gene is TRBJ1-1, the V gene TRBV18; maybe TRBD1 (5 bases). Germline assignment: CDR1 KGHSH and CDR2 LQKENI. Deletions cut 6 bases from V and 3 bases from J, with 11 bases between. This CDR3 is built from 13 residues. CDR3 region: CASSFGTDTEAFF. The CDR3 bases are TGTGCCAGCTCGTTCGGGACGGACACTGAAGCTTTCTTT.

At least ten counts were recorded for this clonotype. This chain joins TRBV25-1 and TRBJ2-4, with D possibly called TRBD1 or TRBD2 (6 bases each). Trimming took 2 bases from V and 8 from J, leaving 25 bases between them. The CDR3 spans 18 residues. Germline loops: CDR1 MGHDK, CDR2 SYGVNS. CDR3 loop: CASSENPGTSGRGYIQYF. The DNA for the CDR3 is TGTGCCAGCAGTGAAAACCCCGGGACATCAGGACGGGGGTACATTCAGTACTTC. The full variable domain, with the rest looked up from reference TRBV25-1 and TRBJ2-4, is EADIYQTPRYLVIGTGKKITLECSQTMGHDKMYWYQQDPGMELHLIHYSYGVNSTEKGDLSSESTVSRIRTEHFPLTLESARPSHTSQYLCASSENPGTSGRGYIQYFGAGTRLSVL.

This clonotype was counted only a few times. The chain carries TRBV7-2 and TRBJ1-1; D call uncertain. Between the trimmed V and J ends, which lost 2 bases and 4 bases, there was a span of 11 bases. CDR1 is SGHTA and CDR2 is FQGNSA in the germline V gene. The CDR3 sequence is 14 residues long. CDR3 in amino acids: CASSLKAGATEAFF. In DNA form, the CDR3 reads TGTGCCAGCAGCTTAAAGGCCGGTGCCACTGAAGCTTTCTTT.

This clonotype appeared many times. V gene TRBV24-1 combines with J gene TRBJ1-4; no clear D gene. Between the trimmed V and J ends, which lost 4 bases and 5 bases, there was a span of 16 bases. Germline CDR1 and CDR2: KGHDR and SFDVKD. The CDR3 spans 16 residues. CDR3 residues: CATSEYSEGRNEKLFF. As DNA, the CDR3 is TGTGCCACCAGTGAATACTCCGAAGGCAGAAATGAAAAACTGTTTTTT.

This clonotype has just a few counts. A much larger clone differs from this one at a single base, so this may be a read error. The chain links TRBV7-2 to TRBJ2-5, with unresolved D. Germline V lookup: CDR1 SGHTA, CDR2 FQGNSA. CDR3 length: 14 residues. Here the CDR3 DNA reads TGTGCCAGCAGCCCACGACAAAGCCAAGAGAACCAGTACTTC. It translates to CASSPRQSQENQYF.